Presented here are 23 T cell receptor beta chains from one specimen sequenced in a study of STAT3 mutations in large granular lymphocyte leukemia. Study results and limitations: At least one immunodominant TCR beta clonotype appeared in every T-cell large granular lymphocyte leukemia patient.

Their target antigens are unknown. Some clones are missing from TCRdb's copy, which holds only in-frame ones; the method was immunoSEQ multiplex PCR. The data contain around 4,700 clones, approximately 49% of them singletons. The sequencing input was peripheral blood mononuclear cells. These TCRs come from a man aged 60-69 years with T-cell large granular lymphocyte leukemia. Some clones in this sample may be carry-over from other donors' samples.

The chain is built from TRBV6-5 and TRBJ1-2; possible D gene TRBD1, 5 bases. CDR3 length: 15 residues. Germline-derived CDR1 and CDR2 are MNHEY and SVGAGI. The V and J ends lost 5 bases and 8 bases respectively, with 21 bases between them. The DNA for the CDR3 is TGTGCCAGCAGTCCTGCCGGGGCAGGTCTGCTGGGCTACACCTTC. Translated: CASSPAGAGLLGYTF.

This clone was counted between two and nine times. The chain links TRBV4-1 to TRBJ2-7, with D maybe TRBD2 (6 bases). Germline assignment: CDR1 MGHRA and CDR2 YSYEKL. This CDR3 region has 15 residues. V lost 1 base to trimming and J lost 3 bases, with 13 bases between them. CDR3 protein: CASSQGKEGIYEQYF. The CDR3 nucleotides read TGCGCCAGCAGCCAAGGGAAGGAGGGCATCTACGAGCAGTACTTC.

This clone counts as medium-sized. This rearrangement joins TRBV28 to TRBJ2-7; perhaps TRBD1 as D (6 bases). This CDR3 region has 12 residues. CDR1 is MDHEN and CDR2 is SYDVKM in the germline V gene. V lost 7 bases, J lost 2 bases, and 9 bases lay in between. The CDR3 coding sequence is TGTGCCAGCAATACAGGGACCTACGAGCAGTACGTC. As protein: CASNTGTYEQYV.

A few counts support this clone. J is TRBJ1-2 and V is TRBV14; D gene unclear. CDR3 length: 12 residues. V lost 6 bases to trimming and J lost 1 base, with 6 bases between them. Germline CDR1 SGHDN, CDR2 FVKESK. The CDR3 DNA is TGTGCCAGCAGTCCGGATAACTATGGCTACACCTTC. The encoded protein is CASSPDNYGYTF.

Here the CDR3 reads CASSLDSSGANVLTF. CDR3 nucleotide sequence: TGTGCCAGCAGCCTGGACAGCTCTGGGGCCAACGTCCTGACTTTC. The chain joins TRBV13 to TRBJ2-6; TRBD1 is a possible D gene (6 bases). With 5 bases removed from V and 0 bases from J, the gap between germline ends came to 8 bases. CDR1 is PRHDT, CDR2 FYEKMQ, per germline (reference sequence). The CDR3 has 15 residues.

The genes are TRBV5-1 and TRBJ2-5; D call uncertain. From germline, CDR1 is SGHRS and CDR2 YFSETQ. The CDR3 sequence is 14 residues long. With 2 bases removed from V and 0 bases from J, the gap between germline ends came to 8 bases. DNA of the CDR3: TGCGCCAGCAGCTTTGGCCGGTACCAAGAGACCCAGTACTTC. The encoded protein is CASSFGRYQETQYF.

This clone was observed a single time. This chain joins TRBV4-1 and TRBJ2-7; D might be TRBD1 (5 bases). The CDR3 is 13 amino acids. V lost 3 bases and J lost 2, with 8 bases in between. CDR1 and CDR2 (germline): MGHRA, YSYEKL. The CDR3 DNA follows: TGCGCCAGCAGCCAGGACATCCCCTACGAGCAGTACTTC. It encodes CASSQDIPYEQYF.

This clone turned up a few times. The CDR3 sequence is CASSYGGPLTDTQYF. The CDR3 region has the DNA TGTGCCAGCAGTTACGGGGGGCCGCTCACAGATACGCAGTATTTT. The chain recombines TRBV6-5 with TRBJ2-3; D possibly matches TRBD1 or TRBD2 (6 bases each). Germline V gives CDR1 MNHEY, CDR2 SVGAGI. CDR3 length equals 15 residues. V was trimmed by 2 bases and J by 2 bases, leaving 11 bases between them.

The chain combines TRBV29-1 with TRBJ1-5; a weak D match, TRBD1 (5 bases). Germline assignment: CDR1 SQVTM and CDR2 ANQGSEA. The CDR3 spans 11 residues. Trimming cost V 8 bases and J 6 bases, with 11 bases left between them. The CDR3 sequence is CSPTGVQPQHF. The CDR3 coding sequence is TGCAGCCCCACGGGGGTTCAGCCCCAGCATTTT.

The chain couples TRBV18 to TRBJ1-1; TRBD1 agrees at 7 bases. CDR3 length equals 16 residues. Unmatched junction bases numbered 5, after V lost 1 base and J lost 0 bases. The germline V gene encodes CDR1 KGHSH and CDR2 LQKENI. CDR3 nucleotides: TGTGCCAGCTCACCACAATCACAGGGGATGAACACTGAAGCTTTCTTT. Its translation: CASSPQSQGMNTEAFF.

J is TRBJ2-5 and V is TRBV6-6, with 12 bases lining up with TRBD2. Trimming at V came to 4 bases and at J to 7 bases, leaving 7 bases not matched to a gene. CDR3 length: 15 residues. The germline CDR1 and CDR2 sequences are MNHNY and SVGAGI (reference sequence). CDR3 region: CASSSLAGGLGTQYF. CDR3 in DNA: TGTGCCAGCAGTTCTCTAGCGGGGGGGCTTGGGACCCAGTACTTC.

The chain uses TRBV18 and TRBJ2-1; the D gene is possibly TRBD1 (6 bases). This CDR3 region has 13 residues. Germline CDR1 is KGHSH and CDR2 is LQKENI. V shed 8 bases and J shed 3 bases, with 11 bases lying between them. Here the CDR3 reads CASHRTDYNEQFF. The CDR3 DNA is TGTGCCAGCCACCGGACAGACTACAATGAGCAGTTCTTC.

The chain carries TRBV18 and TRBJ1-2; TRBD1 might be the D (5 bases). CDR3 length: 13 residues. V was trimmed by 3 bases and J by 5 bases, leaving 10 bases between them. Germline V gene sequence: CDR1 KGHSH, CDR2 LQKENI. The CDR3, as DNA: TGTGCCAGCTCACCTTCCCAGGGATATGGCTACACCTTC. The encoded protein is CASSPSQGYGYTF.

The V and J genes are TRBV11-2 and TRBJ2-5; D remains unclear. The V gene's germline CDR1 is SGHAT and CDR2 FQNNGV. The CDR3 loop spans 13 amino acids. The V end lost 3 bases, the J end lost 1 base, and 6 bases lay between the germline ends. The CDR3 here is CASSFFPQETQYF. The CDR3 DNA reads TGTGCCAGCAGCTTTTTCCCCCAAGAGACCCAGTACTTC.

The CDR3 region has the DNA TGTGCCAGCAGCTCCAGACAGGAGCGACATGAGCAGTTCTTC. Translated: CASSSRQERHEQFF. V usage is TRBV5-4 and J usage is TRBJ2-1; perhaps TRBD1 as D (6 bases). Germline lookup yields CDR1 SGHNT and CDR2 YYREEE (reference sequence). CDR3 length: 14 amino acids. Deletions cut 3 bases from V and 8 bases from J, with 15 bases between.

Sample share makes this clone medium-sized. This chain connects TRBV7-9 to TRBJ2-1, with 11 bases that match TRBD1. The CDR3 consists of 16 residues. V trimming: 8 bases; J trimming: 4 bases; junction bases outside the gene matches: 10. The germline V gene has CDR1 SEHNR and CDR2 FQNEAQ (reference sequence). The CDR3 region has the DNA TGTGCCAGCTTCGACGCCGGGACAGGGGGGTACAATGAGCAGTTCTTC. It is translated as CASFDAGTGGYNEQFF. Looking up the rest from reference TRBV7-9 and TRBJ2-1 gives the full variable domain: DTGVSQNPRHKITKRGQNVTFRCDPISEHNRLYWYRQTLGQGPEFLTYFQNEAQLEKSRLLSDRFSAERPKGSFSTLEIQRTEQGDSAMYLCASFDAGTGGYNEQFFGPGTRLTVL.

CDR3 DNA: TGTGCCAGCAAAAGGGGGCCTGAAGCTTTCTTT. It encodes CASKRGPEAFF. The chain uses TRBV5-4 and TRBJ1-1; 7 positions agree with TRBD1. CDR1 is SGHNT and CDR2 is YYREEE in the germline V gene (reference sequence). This CDR3 is 11 amino acids long. The trim removed 6 bases at V and 6 bases at J, leaving 2 bases unmatched. Full variable domain (remainder filled in from reference TRBV5-4 and TRBJ1-1): ETGVTQSPTHLIKTRGQQVTLRCSSQSGHNTVSWYQQALGQGPQFIFQYYREEENGRGNFPPRFSGLQFPNYSSELNVNALELDDSALYLCASKRGPEAFFGQGTRLTVV.

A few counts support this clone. Here the CDR3 DNA reads TGTGCCAGCAGTGAATGGGGCTACACCTTC. Translated: CASSEWGYTF. The chain links TRBV6-1 to TRBJ1-2; D is unclear. The CDR3 loop spans 10 amino acids. V lost 2 bases and J 8 bases, leaving 3 bases between the germline ends. CDR1 and CDR2 from the germline V gene are MNHNS and SASEGT.

DNA for the CDR3: TGTGCCTGGAGTCCCCAAAGCTATGGCTACACCTTC. As protein: CAWSPQSYGYTF. The rearrangement links TRBV30 to TRBJ1-2, with D unclear. The V gene lost 2 bases and the J gene lost 4 bases, with 8 bases spanning the gap. Germline loops: CDR1 GTSNPN, CDR2 SVGIG (reference sequence). The CDR3 length is 12 residues.

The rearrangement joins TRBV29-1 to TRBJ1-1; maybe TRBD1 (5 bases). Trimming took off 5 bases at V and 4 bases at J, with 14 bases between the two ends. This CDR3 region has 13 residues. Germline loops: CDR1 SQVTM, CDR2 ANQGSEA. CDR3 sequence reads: CSVRFEQATEAFF. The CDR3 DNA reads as TGCAGCGTTCGGTTCGAACAGGCCACTGAAGCTTTCTTT.

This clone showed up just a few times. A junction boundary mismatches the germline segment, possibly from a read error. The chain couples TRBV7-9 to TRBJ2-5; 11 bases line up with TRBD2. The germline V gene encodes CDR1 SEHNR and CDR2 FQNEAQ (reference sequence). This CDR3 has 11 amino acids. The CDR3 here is CASTPGLAVDF. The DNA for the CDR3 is TGTGCCTCGACACCGGGACTAGCGGTAGACTTC.

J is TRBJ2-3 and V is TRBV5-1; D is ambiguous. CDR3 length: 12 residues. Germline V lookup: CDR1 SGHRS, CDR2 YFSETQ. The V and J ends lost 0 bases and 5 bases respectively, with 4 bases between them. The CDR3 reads CASSLEGDTQYF. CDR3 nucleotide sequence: TGCGCCAGCAGCTTGGAAGGAGATACGCAGTATTTT.

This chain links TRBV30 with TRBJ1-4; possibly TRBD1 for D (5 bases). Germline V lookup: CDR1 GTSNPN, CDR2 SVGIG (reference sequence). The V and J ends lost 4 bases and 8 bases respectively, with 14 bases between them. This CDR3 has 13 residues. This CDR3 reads CAWNRSPGEKLFF. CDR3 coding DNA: TGTGCCTGGAACAGGTCTCCAGGGGAAAAACTGTTTTTT.